The 13 T cell receptor beta chains below come from one sample, sequenced in a study of vaccination effects on CD4 cells after COVID-19. The antigens of these receptors remain unknown. Assay used: immunoSEQ multiplex PCR; TCRdb lists only in-frame clones, some missing. The table shows more than 20,000 clones, with over 55% occurring only once. Expansion of antigen-specific CD4+ T cells with viral peptide pools was carried out by the ViraFEST assay before sequencing. After roughly 9 days in culture, the CD4+ T cells were isolated. Vaccinated recipients, who were negative for nucleocapsid antibodies, had no history of SARS-CoV-2 infection. The input for sequencing was CD4+ T cells from PBMCs cultured with HCoV-OC43 spike peptides, taken before COVID-19 vaccination. Sample subset: HCoV-OC43 spike overlapping peptide pool stimulation. The receptor source for this set is a human donor who received a COVID-19 vaccine.

The chain couples TRBV3-1 (or the pseudogene TRBV3-2) to TRBJ2-2, with a weak D call TRBD2 (5 bases). Germline V gives CDR1 LGHDT, CDR2 YNNKEL (reference sequence). V shed 2 bases and J shed 6 bases, with 7 bases lying between them. The CDR3 spans 13 residues. Here the CDR3 reads CASSQRGPGELFF. The CDR3 DNA follows: TGTGCCAGCAGCCAAAGAGGGCCCGGGGAGCTGTTTTTT.

The rearrangement links TRBV7-2 to TRBJ2-7; no reliable D call. The CDR3 has 14 amino acids. Germline V CDR1 and CDR2: SGHTA, FQGNSA. V was cut by 3 bases and J by 0 bases, with 9 bases left in between. CDR3: CASSLGRYSYEQYF. CDR3 DNA sequence: TGTGCCAGCAGCTTGGGCCGATACTCCTACGAGCAGTACTTC.

V is TRBV20-1 and J is TRBJ2-4, with 11 bases lining up with TRBD2. The CDR3 consists of 19 residues. V shed 3 bases and J 0 bases; nucleotides not matched to a gene: 13. Germline CDR1 reads DFQATT; CDR2 reads SNEGSKA (reference sequence). The CDR3 loop reads CSASRVTSGDSIAKNIQYF. The DNA of the CDR3 is TGCAGTGCTAGTAGGGTGACTAGCGGGGATTCAATAGCCAAAAACATTCAGTACTTC.

The genes are TRBV5-6 and TRBJ2-5; a possible D gene is TRBD1 (5 bases). The CDR3 spans 16 residues. Trimming took 2 bases from V and 0 from J, leaving 14 bases between them. Germline V gene lookup returns CDR1 SGHDT and CDR2 YYEEEE. The CDR3 DNA reads as TGTGCCAGCAGCTTATTTAGAAGGGGCTACCAAGAGACCCAGTACTTC. This sequence encodes CASSLFRRGYQETQYF.

This sequence joins TRBV5-1 and TRBJ2-3; 8 bases align to TRBD1. V was clipped by 2 bases and J by 5 bases; unmatched bases: 4. CDR3 length: 14 residues. CDR1 and CDR2 from the germline V gene are SGHRS and YFSETQ. CDR3 sequence: CASSFGQGGDTQYF. For the CDR3, the DNA is TGCGCCAGCAGCTTTGGACAGGGAGGAGATACGCAGTATTTT.

V and J are TRBV5-1 and TRBJ2-2; TRBD1 matches at 8 bases. CDR3 length: 15 residues. J was trimmed by 5 bases and V by 1 base; bases with no gene match: 4. Germline lookup yields CDR1 SGHRS and CDR2 YFSETQ. As DNA, the CDR3 is TGCGCCAGCAGCTTGCAGGGGGCGCAGACCGGGGAGCTGTTTTTT. Protein sequence: CASSLQGAQTGELFF.

The chain combines TRBV15 with TRBJ1-1; tentative D call: TRBD1 (6 bases). Trimming pared 5 bases from V and 10 bases from J, leaving 20 bases between. CDR3 length: 14 residues. The germline gives CDR1 LNHNV, CDR2 YYDKDF (reference sequence). The CDR3 is CATSPQGSGLGAFF. The CDR3, as DNA: TGTGCCACCAGCCCACAGGGCTCGGGGCTAGGAGCTTTCTTT.

The chain employs TRBV19 and TRBJ1-2; 8 nucleotides line up with TRBD1. Trimming removed 4 bases from V and 0 bases from J; junction bases left unmatched: 10. CDR3 size: 17 residues. CDR1 LNHDA and CDR2 SQIVND come from the germline V gene (reference sequence). As DNA, the CDR3 is TGTGCCAGTAGTACAGGGGCAGGGGGCGAAGCTAACTATGGCTACACCTTC. This encodes CASSTGAGGEANYGYTF.

V is TRBV6-1 and J is TRBJ1-3; D remains unclear. V lost 7 bases and J 4 bases, leaving 11 bases between the germline ends. There are 13 residues in the CDR3. The germline gives CDR1 MNHNS, CDR2 SASEGT. CDR3 sequence (DNA): TGTGCCAGCATAAGTAACACCGGAAACACCATATATTTT. As protein: CASISNTGNTIYF.

This chain connects TRBV2 to TRBJ1-5; 8 positions match TRBD1. The germline V gene encodes CDR1 SNHLY and CDR2 FYNNEI. V shed 5 bases, J shed 0 bases, and the junction held 9 bases outside the gene matches. This CDR3 has 17 amino acids. CDR3 in amino acids: CASSLIRDRYSNQPQHF. Here the CDR3 DNA reads TGTGCCAGCAGTCTTATAAGGGACAGGTATAGCAATCAGCCCCAGCATTTT.

This rearrangement joins TRBV4-2 to TRBJ2-3; D is undetermined. The germline V gene has CDR1 LGHNA and CDR2 YNFKEQ. V was trimmed by 4 bases and J by 0 bases, leaving 20 bases between them. This CDR3 contains 18 residues. The CDR3 DNA reads as TGTGCCAGCAGCCTTATCTGGGCAGAGTCCGATAGCACAGATACGCAGTATTTT. Its translation is CASSLIWAESDSTDTQYF.

V is TRBV20-1 and J is TRBJ2-2, with 10 bases identical to TRBD2. The CDR3 is 16 amino acids. The V and J ends lost 3 bases and 6 bases, in that order; junction bases with no gene match: 10. Per the germline V gene, CDR1 is DFQATT and CDR2 is SNEGSKA (reference sequence). The DNA for the CDR3 is TGCAGTGCTAGTTTAGGGGCTAGCGGGAGAGCCGGGGAGCTGTTTTTT. Its protein product is CSASLGASGRAGELFF.

This sequence joins TRBV11-2 and TRBJ2-4, with D maybe TRBD1 (5 bases). The V gene's germline CDR1 is SGHAT and CDR2 FQNNGV. Trimming cost V 5 bases and J 0 bases, with 17 bases left between them. The CDR3 is 17 amino acids. The CDR3 DNA follows: TGTGCCAGCAGCCCCCGGCAGGGAAGTGTAGCCAAAAACATTCAGTACTTC. Its protein product is CASSPRQGSVAKNIQYF.